This is a list of T cell receptor beta chains from one sample in a study of blood T cell repertoires in COVID-19. Produced via immunoSEQ multiplex PCR; TCRdb's table is partial and in-frame only. The sample holds some 340,000 clones, approximately 90% seen once. The sequenced material came from PBMCs or T cells enriched from blood (not recorded which). The receptor set was obtained from a woman in her thirties who had been exposed to COVID-19. The CDR3 runs from the conserved cysteine through the conserved F or W. The D gene is left open where the match is weak. Clone size is given for some rows only: seen once, a few or many times, or a class if the clone is expanded.

abundance	d_gene	v_gene	j_gene	CDR3aa	CDR3nt
NA	TRBD1	TRBV5-1	TRBJ1-4	CASSSGQGASNEKLFF	TGCGCCAGCAGCTCCGGACAGGGGGCCTCTAATGAAAAACTGTTTTTT
NA	NA	TRBV2	TRBJ2-3	CASRVEFDTQYF	TGTGCCAGCAGAGTAGAGTTTGATACGCAGTATTTT
NA	TRBD1	TRBV7-9	TRBJ2-1	CASSSPGTGETNEQFF	TGTGCCAGCAGCTCCCCCGGGACAGGGGAGACCAATGAGCAGTTCTTC
NA	NA	TRBV15	TRBJ1-4	CATSRDAGGEKLFF	TGTGCCACCAGCAGAGATGCGGGGGGTGAAAAACTGTTTTTT
NA	NA	TRBV12-3/TRBV12-4	TRBJ1-1	CASSLEQNTEAFF	TGTGCCAGCAGTTTAGAACAGAACACTGAAGCTTTCTTT
NA	TRBD1	TRBV7-6	TRBJ1-1	CASSSDREERVEAFF	TGTGCCAGCAGCTCCGACAGGGAAGAGCGGGTTGAAGCTTTCTTT
NA	NA	TRBV7-9	TRBJ1-1	CASSSAGLMKYEAFF	TGTGCCAGCAGCTCGGCGGGGTTAATGAAGTATGAAGCTTTCTTT
NA	TRBD2	TRBV27	TRBJ2-1	CASSLEGRGDEQFF	TGTGCCAGCAGTTTAGAAGGGAGGGGCGATGAGCAGTTCTTC
NA	NA	TRBV11-2	TRBJ1-6	CASSLALSSYNSPLHF	TGTGCCAGCAGCTTAGCCTTGAGCTCCTATAATTCACCCCTCCACTTT
NA	NA	TRBV6-5	TRBJ1-2	CASSDGPGMGGYTF	TGTGCCAGCAGCGACGGACCGGGGATGGGTGGCTACACCTTC
NA	NA	TRBV7-8	TRBJ2-5	CASSLATGPQYF	TGTGCCAGCAGCTTAGCCACAGGACCCCAGTACTTC
NA	TRBD2	TRBV7-2	TRBJ2-3	CASSLRTSGGVDTQYF	TGTGCCAGCAGCCTGCGGACTAGCGGGGGGGTGGATACGCAGTATTTT
NA	TRBD1	TRBV14	TRBJ1-4	CASRQSGTGAEKLFF	TGTGCCAGCAGGCAATCCGGGACAGGGGCTGAAAAACTGTTTTTT
few	TRBD1	TRBV6-1	TRBJ1-3	CASSEGQGTSSGNTIYF	TGTGCCAGCAGTGAAGGACAGGGGACCTCCTCTGGAAACACCATATATTTT
NA	TRBD1	TRBV4-3	TRBJ1-5	CASSRDRVLNQPQHF	TGCGCCAGCAGCCGAGACAGGGTACTGAATCAGCCCCAGCATTTT
NA	NA	TRBV4-2	TRBJ1-4	CASSPQGLGKLFF	TGTGCCAGCAGCCCCCAGGGGTTGGGAAAACTGTTTTTT
NA	TRBD1	TRBV18	TRBJ1-1	CASSPDREAEAFF	TGTGCCAGCTCACCCGACAGGGAGGCTGAAGCTTTCTTT
NA	NA	TRBV6-5	TRBJ1-1	CASKKTGYTEAFF	TGTGCCAGCAAAAAGACAGGTTACACTGAAGCTTTCTTT
NA	NA	TRBV3-1/TRBV3-2	TRBJ1-1	CASSPTANTEAFF	TGTGCCAGCAGCCCCACAGCGAACACTGAAGCTTTCTTT
NA	NA	TRBV18	TRBJ2-5	CASSPLLEGQGETQYF	TGTGCCAGCTCCCCTCTATTGGAGGGGCAAGGGGAGACCCAGTACTTC
NA	TRBD1	TRBV2	TRBJ1-1	CASSTGQGNTEAFF	TGTGCCAGCAGTACCGGACAGGGAAACACTGAAGCTTTCTTT
NA	NA	TRBV5-1	TRBJ1-2	CASSYTEGYGYTF	TGCGCCAGCAGCTATACCGAGGGCTACGGCTACACCTTC
NA	TRBD1	TRBV6-5	TRBJ1-2	CASSLTGGFTGYTF	TGTGCCAGCAGCTTAACAGGGGGCTTTACGGGCTACACCTTC
NA	TRBD1	TRBV5-1	TRBJ1-4	CASKQSGGGTNEKLFF	TGCGCCAGCAAGCAATCAGGGGGTGGGACTAATGAAAAACTGTTTTTT
NA	TRBD2	TRBV4-2	TRBJ2-1	CASSQDGRGDNEQFF	TGTGCCAGCAGCCAAGACGGGCGGGGGGACAATGAGCAGTTCTTC
NA	NA	TRBV11-2	TRBJ1-4	CASRQSQGREKLFF	TGTGCCAGCAGACAATCACAGGGCCGGGAAAAACTGTTTTTT
NA	NA	TRBV19	TRBJ2-1	CASSQGTGWVLYNEQFF	TGTGCCAGTAGTCAAGGGACTGGCTGGGTCCTCTACAATGAGCAGTTCTTC
NA	NA	TRBV7-2	TRBJ1-1	CASSLAALMNTEAFF	TGTGCCAGCAGCTTAGCAGCCCTTATGAACACTGAAGCTTTCTTT
NA	TRBD1	TRBV5-1	TRBJ2-5	CASSQGQGLMTQYF	TGCGCCAGCAGCCAGGGACAGGGGCTAATGACCCAGTACTTC
NA	NA	TRBV12-3/TRBV12-4	TRBJ1-1	CASSKARAEAFF	TGTGCCAGCAGCAAAGCCAGGGCTGAAGCTTTCTTT
NA	TRBD1	TRBV18	TRBJ2-7	CASSYIGQGSYEQYF	TGTGCCAGCTCGTATATCGGACAGGGCTCCTACGAGCAGTACTTC
NA	TRBD2	TRBV4-3	TRBJ2-1	CASSLLLAGGPDNEQFF	TGCGCCAGCAGCCTACTACTAGCGGGGGGGCCTGACAATGAGCAGTTCTTC
NA	NA	TRBV7-6	TRBJ2-5	CASSLETQYF	TGTGCCAGCAGCCTAGAGACCCAGTACTTC
NA	TRBD2	TRBV5-4	TRBJ2-1	CASSPSVPSGGVNEQFF	TGTGCCAGCAGCCCCTCCGTTCCTAGCGGGGGGGTAAATGAGCAGTTCTTC
NA	NA	TRBV21-1	TRBJ2-5	CASLAGRDWETQYF	TGTGCCAGCTTGGCAGGCAGGGACTGGGAGACCCAGTACTTC
once	TRBD2	TRBV9	TRBJ2-1	CASSVGLGGGAIYYNEQFF	TGTGCCAGCAGCGTAGGTCTAGGCGGGGGGGCCATTTACTACAATGAGCAGTTCTTC
NA	NA	TRBV5-1	TRBJ1-4	CASSLEGRTNEKLFF	TGCGCCAGCAGCTTGGAGGGGAGGACTAATGAAAAACTGTTTTTT